This T cell receptor beta chain was recovered during a study of cytomegalovirus exposure and HLA in healthy donors. General study results and limits: Analysis was carried out at a later point, and it linked a missense DCLRE1C variant to TCR beta V- and J-gene trimming. Researchers had no immune exposure information except CMV serostatus available.

In its sample, this clone was seen a few times. Its antigen remains unknown. The CDR3 runs to 15 residues. V lost 1 base, J lost 8 bases, and 6 bases stayed unmatched. Germline-derived CDR1 and CDR2 are MNHNS and SASEGT. This PCR relied on a set of 60 Vbeta primers and 13 Jbeta primers. The table came from immunoSEQ multiplex PCR; TCRdb's copy has only in-frame clones and leaves some out. The data contain 120,000 to 150,000 clones, over 75% of them singletons. Sequencing was performed on PBMCs. This chain joins TRBV6-1 and TRBJ2-1; 9 bases agree with TRBD2. The receptor was derived from a man in his forties in good health and CMV-seronegative. CDR3 loop: CASSEGSGGQDEQFF. CDR3 sequence (DNA): TGTGCCAGCAGTGAAGGTAGCGGGGGTCAGGATGAGCAGTTCTTC.